The 21 T cell receptor beta chains below were found in one sample sequenced in a study of Ad26.COV2.S vaccination and SARS-CoV-2 variants. Sample treatment: some 20 received Ad26.COV2.S at low or high dose, single or two shots; about 5 received placebo; per-sample allocation not given. Sampling took place 63 days after the first vaccine or placebo injection. Generated by immunoSEQ multiplex PCR, the TCRdb table keeps only in-frame clones and is missing some. The sample carries about 440,000 clones, approximately 90% recorded once. The sequencing used peripheral blood, collected in a trial of Ad26.COV2.S vaccine versus placebo. The receptors were sampled from a person between 18 and 59 years old who received the Ad26.COV2.S COVID-19 vaccine or a placebo.

The chain joins TRBV5-8 to TRBJ2-3; D gene ambiguous. This CDR3 spans 12 amino acids. Trimming stripped 3 bases from V and 3 bases from J, with 5 bases between. The germline gives CDR1 SGHTS, CDR2 YDEGEE. In DNA, the CDR3 is TGTGCCAGCAGCTCATCGACAGATACGCAGTATTTT. Translated: CASSSSTDTQYF. The full variable domain, in which reference TRBV5-8 and TRBJ2-3 provide the parts outside the CDR3, is EAGVTQSPTHLIKTRGQQATLRCSPISGHTSVYWYQQALGLGLQFLLWYDEGEERNRGNFPPRFSGRQFPNYSSELNVNALELEDSALYLCASSSSTDTQYFGPGTRLTVL.

For the CDR3, the DNA is TGCAGCGTTGTAGGGCTAGGGGCGGGAGAGACCCAGTACTTC. Amino acids: CSVVGLGAGETQYF. The V and J genes are TRBV29-1 and TRBJ2-5, with D tentatively TRBD1 or TRBD2 (5 bases each). In germline, CDR1 is SQVTM, CDR2 ANQGSEA. The CDR3 contains 14 residues. V gave up 4 bases and J gave up 4 bases, with 16 bases separating them.

This clone was recorded once. The gene calls are TRBV19 and TRBJ1-1, with D tentatively TRBD1 (6 bases). The length of the CDR3 is 13 residues. Germline-derived CDR1 and CDR2 are LNHDA and SQIVND (reference sequence). Trimming removed 10 bases from V and 7 bases from J, with 19 bases in between. The CDR3 loop reads CATQTTGTYEAFF. The DNA for the CDR3 is TGTGCCACCCAAACGACAGGAACCTATGAAGCTTTCTTT.

This clone was picked up a small number of times. The J gene is TRBJ1-3, the V gene TRBV7-2; perhaps TRBD1 as D (5 bases). This CDR3 region has 15 residues. Trimming took 5 bases from V and 0 from J, leaving 11 bases between them. Looked up from germline, CDR1 is SGHTA and CDR2 is FQGNSA. CDR3 sequence (DNA): TGTGCCAGCAGCCCACGGGGGGGCTCTGGAAACACCATATATTTT. Its protein is CASSPRGGSGNTIYF.

The gene calls are TRBV14 and TRBJ2-7, with 7 bases identical to TRBD1. Germline lookup yields CDR1 SGHDN and CDR2 FVKESK. Losses at the gene ends were 3 bases for V and 6 bases for J; bases not matched to a gene: 11. This CDR3 contains 15 residues. The CDR3 bases are TGTGCCAGCAGCCACAGACAGGGTAAATCGTTCGAGCAGTACTTC. It encodes CASSHRQGKSFEQYF.

This clone was detected only a few times. The V gene is TRBV11-2, the J gene TRBJ2-7; 7 bases map to TRBD2. V lost 0 bases and J lost 5; bases outside the gene matches: 13. The CDR3 spans 17 residues. Germline CDR1 reads SGHAT; CDR2 reads FQNNGV. CDR3 sequence (DNA): TGTGCCAGCAGCTTAGATCGGTGGGCTAGCGGCGATCACGAGCAGTACTTC. Translated: CASSLDRWASGDHEQYF. Drawing the rest from reference TRBV11-2 and TRBJ2-7, the complete variable domain is EAGVAQSPRYKIIEKRQSVAFWCNPISGHATLYWYQQILGQGPKLLIQFQNNGVVDDSQLPKDRFSAERLKGVDSTLKIQPAKLEDSAVYLCASSLDRWASGDHEQYFGPGTRLTVT.

V is TRBV2 and J is TRBJ1-5; 10 bases align to TRBD1. J lost 0 bases, V lost 4 bases, and 3 bases had no gene match. This CDR3 is 16 amino acids long. Germline CDR1 SNHLY, CDR2 FYNNEI. The CDR3 is CASSGTGGFSNQPQHF. The CDR3, as DNA: TGTGCCAGCAGTGGGACAGGGGGTTTTAGCAATCAGCCCCAGCATTTT.

Note on this clone: At one boundary the junction diverges from the germline segment, which might be a read error. The genes are TRBV5-4 and TRBJ2-7; D perhaps matches TRBD2 (5 bases). This CDR3 has 12 amino acids. Germline lookup yields CDR1 SGHNT and CDR2 YYREEE (reference sequence). DNA for the CDR3: TGTGCCAGCAGCTTGGATATGGCCGGGAAGACTTTC. As protein: CASSLDMAGKTF. The full variable domain, completed using reference TRBV5-4 and TRBJ2-7, is ETGVTQSPTHLIKTRGQQVTLRCSSQSGHNTVSWYQQALGQGPQFIFQYYREEENGRGNFPPRFSGLQFPNYSSELNVNALELDDSALYLCASSLDMAGKTFGPGTRLTVT.

The V gene is TRBV7-8, the J gene TRBJ1-5; 8 nucleotides match TRBD1. Germline values: CDR1 SGHVS, CDR2 FQNEAQ. Unmatched junction bases numbered 1, after V lost 4 bases and J lost 2 bases. The CDR3 is made up of 14 amino acids. CDR3 loop: CASSSGQGNQPQHF. The CDR3 DNA reads TGTGCCAGCAGCTCGGGACAGGGCAATCAGCCCCAGCATTTT. Supplemented by reference TRBV7-8 and TRBJ1-5, the full variable domain reads GAGVSQSPRYKVAKRGQDVALRCDPISGHVSLFWYQQALGQGPEFLTYFQNEAQLDKSGLPSDRFFAERPEGSVSTLKIQRTQQEDSAVYLCASSSGQGNQPQHFGDGTRLSIL.

The chain employs TRBV28 and TRBJ1-4; 9 bases agree with TRBD1. The CDR3 is made up of 15 amino acids. V shed 2 bases, J shed 4 bases, and the junction held 2 bases outside the gene matches. CDR1 and CDR2 (germline): MDHEN, SYDVKM. CDR3 region: CASSLMGQGNEKLFF. The CDR3 DNA sequence: TGTGCCAGCAGTTTAATGGGACAGGGTAATGAAAAACTGTTTTTT.

The chain has TRBV6-6 and TRBJ2-6, with D maybe TRBD2 (6 bases). This CDR3 comprises 15 residues. The V end was cut by 5 bases, the J end by 2 bases, with 10 bases between. From germline, CDR1 is MNHNY and CDR2 SVGAGI (reference sequence). CDR3 sequence: CASSPGGAGANVLTF. DNA of the CDR3: TGTGCCAGCAGTCCCGGAGGGGCTGGGGCCAACGTCCTGACTTTC.

The chain links TRBV28 to TRBJ2-3; possible D gene TRBD2, 5 bases. This CDR3 is built from 17 residues. From germline, CDR1 is MDHEN and CDR2 SYDVKM. Trimming left V 3 bases short and J 0 bases short, with 16 bases between. This CDR3 is CASSLYSSRSSTDTQYF. The DNA for the CDR3 is TGTGCCAGCAGTTTGTATTCTAGCCGCTCTAGCACAGATACGCAGTATTTT.

With regard to this clone: The sample has other DNA sequences that encode this CDR3 too. The chain couples TRBV30 to TRBJ2-2, with no clear D. Trimming removed 0 bases from V and 1 base from J, with 6 bases in between. This CDR3 is 14 amino acids long. Germline CDR1 GTSNPN, CDR2 SVGIG (reference sequence). In DNA, the CDR3 is TGTGCCTGGAGTGTACTCCAGAACACCGGGGAGCTGTTTTTT. This sequence encodes CAWSVLQNTGELFF.

The rearrangement uses TRBV6-5 and TRBJ1-4, with TRBD1 matching over 9 bases. V gave up 6 bases and J gave up 6 bases; unmatched junction bases: 5. The germline V gene encodes CDR1 MNHEY and CDR2 SVGAGI. CDR3 length: 14 amino acids. In DNA form, the CDR3 reads TGTGCCAGCAGATTGGACAGGGGAGATGAAAAACTGTTTTTT. Translation: CASRLDRGDEKLFF.

The rearrangement links TRBV4-1 to TRBJ2-7, with D possibly TRBD2 on 5 matching bases. V was pared by 0 bases and J by 0 bases, with 15 bases between. The CDR3 extends over 17 amino acids. The germline V gene has CDR1 MGHRA and CDR2 YSYEKL. The CDR3 nucleotides read TGCGCCAGCAGCCAAGATATGGACTCTCACCTCTCCTACGAGCAGTACTTC. Protein: CASSQDMDSHLSYEQYF.

This CDR3 is CASSLNPGGEKQFF. The CDR3 nucleotides read TGTGCCAGCAGCTTGAATCCGGGGGGAGAAAAGCAGTTCTTC. This chain links TRBV5-5 with TRBJ2-1; TRBD2 matches at 7 bases. From germline, CDR1 is SGHKS and CDR2 YYEKEE (reference sequence). The CDR3 totals 14 residues. V lost 1 base to trimming and J lost 11 bases; unmatched junction nucleotides: 9.

The chain is built from TRBV6-2 or TRBV6-3 and TRBJ2-7; D tentatively reads TRBD1 or TRBD2 (6 bases each). The V end was cut by 2 bases, the J end by 6 bases, with 14 bases between. This CDR3 has 14 residues. Germline-derived CDR1 and CDR2 are MNHEY and SVGEGT. The CDR3 region has the DNA TGTGCCAGCAGTTACGGGGGGACATTGACCGAGCAGTACTTC. Protein sequence: CASSYGGTLTEQYF.

The chain has TRBV7-2 and TRBJ2-7; D uncertain. CDR3 length: 12 amino acids. Between the trimmed V and J ends, which lost 5 bases and 6 bases, there was a span of 11 bases. The germline CDR1 and CDR2 sequences are SGHTA and FQGNSA. The CDR3 reads CASSHSVPEQYF. CDR3 DNA sequence: TGTGCCAGCAGCCACAGCGTGCCCGAGCAGTACTTC.

This clone was picked up one time. V gene TRBV6-2 or TRBV6-3 combines with J gene TRBJ2-1; 13 bases line up with TRBD2. The V gene end was trimmed by 5 bases and the J gene end by 6 bases; junction bases not matched to a gene: 4. The germline CDR1 and CDR2 sequences are MNHEY and SVGEGT. The CDR3 spans 15 residues. The CDR3 loop is CASSRLAGGTNEQFF. The CDR3, as DNA: TGTGCCAGCAGTAGACTAGCGGGAGGCACCAATGAGCAGTTCTTC.

This rearrangement joins TRBV19 to TRBJ1-1; D remains unclear. The CDR3 is 14 residues long. Trimming left V 3 bases short and J 2 bases short, with 10 bases between. The germline gives CDR1 LNHDA, CDR2 SQIVND (reference sequence). The CDR3 loop is CASSISRRNTEAFF. The CDR3 region has the DNA TGTGCCAGTAGTATTTCTCGACGCAACACTGAAGCTTTCTTT.

CDR3 coding DNA: TGTGCCACCAGTGACCTTACAAGGAATGAGCAGTTCTTC. Translating gives CATSDLTRNEQFF. The genes are TRBV24-1 and TRBJ2-1; D ambiguous. CDR3 length: 13 residues. Deletions cut 4 bases from V and 7 bases from J, with 10 bases between. Germline V gene lookup returns CDR1 KGHDR and CDR2 SFDVKD.